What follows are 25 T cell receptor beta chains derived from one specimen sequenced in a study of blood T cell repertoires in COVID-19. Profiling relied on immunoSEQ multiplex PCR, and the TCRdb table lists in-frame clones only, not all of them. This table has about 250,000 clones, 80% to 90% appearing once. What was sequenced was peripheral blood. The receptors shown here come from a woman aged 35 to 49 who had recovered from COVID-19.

CDR3 in amino acids: CASSPGDRDQETQYF. For the CDR3, the DNA is TGTGCCAGCAGCCCAGGGGACAGAGATCAAGAGACCCAGTACTTC. The chain couples TRBV7-7 to TRBJ2-5; TRBD1 matches at 7 bases. The germline gives CDR1 SSHAT, CDR2 FNYEAQ (reference sequence). V lost 5 bases, J lost 2 bases, and 8 bases stayed unmatched. CDR3 size: 15 residues. Looking up the rest from reference TRBV7-7 and TRBJ2-5 gives the full variable domain: GAGVSQSPRYKVTKRGQDVTLRCDPISSHATLYWYQQALGQGPEFLTYFNYEAQPDKSGLPSDRFSAERPEGSISTLTIQRTEQRDSAMYRCASSPGDRDQETQYFGPGTRLLVL.

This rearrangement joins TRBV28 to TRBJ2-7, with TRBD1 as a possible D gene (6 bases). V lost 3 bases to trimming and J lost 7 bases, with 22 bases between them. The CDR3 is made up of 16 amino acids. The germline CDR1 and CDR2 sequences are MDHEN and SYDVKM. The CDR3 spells CASSLDSLGPTAEQYF. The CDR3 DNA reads TGTGCCAGCAGTTTGGACAGTCTAGGCCCTACGGCGGAGCAGTACTTC.

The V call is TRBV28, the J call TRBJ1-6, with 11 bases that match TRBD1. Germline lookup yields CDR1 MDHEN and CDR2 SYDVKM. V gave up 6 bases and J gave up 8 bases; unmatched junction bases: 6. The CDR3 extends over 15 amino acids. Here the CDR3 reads CASSQKGQGDSPLHF. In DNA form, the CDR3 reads TGTGCCAGCAGCCAAAAGGGACAGGGGGATTCACCCCTCCACTTT.

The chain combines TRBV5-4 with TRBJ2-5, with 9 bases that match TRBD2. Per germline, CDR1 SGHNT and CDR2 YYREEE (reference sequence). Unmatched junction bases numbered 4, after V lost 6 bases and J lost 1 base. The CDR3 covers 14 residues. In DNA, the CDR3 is TGTGCCAGCACCCCAGCGGGGGGCCAAGAGACCCAGTACTTC. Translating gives CASTPAGGQETQYF.

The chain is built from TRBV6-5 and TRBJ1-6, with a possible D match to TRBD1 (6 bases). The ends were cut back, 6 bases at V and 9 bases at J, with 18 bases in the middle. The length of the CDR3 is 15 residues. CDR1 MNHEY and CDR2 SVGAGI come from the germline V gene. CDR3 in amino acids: CASRLHRVVISPLHF. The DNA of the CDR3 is TGTGCCAGCAGGCTTCACAGGGTAGTTATTTCACCCCTCCACTTT.

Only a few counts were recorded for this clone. Here the CDR3 reads CATGGYGYEQYF. DNA for the CDR3: TGTGCCACCGGGGGGTACGGCTACGAGCAGTACTTC. The rearrangement links TRBV27 to TRBJ2-7, with 7 positions matching TRBD2. V trimming: 10 bases; J trimming: 3 bases; junction bases outside the gene matches: 6. The CDR3 is 12 amino acids. Germline loops: CDR1 MNHEY, CDR2 SMNVEV (reference sequence).

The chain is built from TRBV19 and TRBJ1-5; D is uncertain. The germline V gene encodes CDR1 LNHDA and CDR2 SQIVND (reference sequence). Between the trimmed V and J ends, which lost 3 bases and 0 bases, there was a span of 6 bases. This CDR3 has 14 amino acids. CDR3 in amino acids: CASSMQNSNQPQHF. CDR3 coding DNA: TGTGCCAGTAGTATGCAGAATAGCAATCAGCCCCAGCATTTT.

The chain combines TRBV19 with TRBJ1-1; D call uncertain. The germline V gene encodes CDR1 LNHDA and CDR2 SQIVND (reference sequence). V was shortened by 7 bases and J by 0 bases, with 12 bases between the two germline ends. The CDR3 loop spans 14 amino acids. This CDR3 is CASNNKDMNTEAFF. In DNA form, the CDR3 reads TGTGCCAGTAACAACAAAGACATGAACACTGAAGCTTTCTTT.

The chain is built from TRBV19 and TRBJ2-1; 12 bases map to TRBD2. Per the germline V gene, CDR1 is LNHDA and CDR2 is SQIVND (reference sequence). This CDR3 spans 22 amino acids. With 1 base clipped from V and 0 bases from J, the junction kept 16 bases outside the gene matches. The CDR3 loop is CASSIGVRGLAGFKSSYNEQFF. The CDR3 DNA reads TGTGCCAGTAGTATAGGTGTACGGGGACTAGCGGGCTTCAAAAGCTCCTACAATGAGCAGTTCTTC.

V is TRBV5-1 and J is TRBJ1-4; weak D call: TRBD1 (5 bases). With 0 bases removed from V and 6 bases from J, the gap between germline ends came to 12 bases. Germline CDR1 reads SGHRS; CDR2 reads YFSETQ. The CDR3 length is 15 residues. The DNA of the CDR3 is TGCGCCAGCAGCTTGGGGACCAGGGTAGATGAAAAACTGTTTTTT. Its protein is CASSLGTRVDEKLFF.

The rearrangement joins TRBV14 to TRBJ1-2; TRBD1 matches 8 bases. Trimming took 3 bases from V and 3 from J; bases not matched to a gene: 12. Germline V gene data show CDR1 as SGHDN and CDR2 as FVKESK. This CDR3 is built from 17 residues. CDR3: CASSHRGRHFVDYGYTF. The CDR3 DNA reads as TGTGCCAGCAGCCACAGGGGGCGTCATTTTGTTGACTATGGCTACACCTTC.

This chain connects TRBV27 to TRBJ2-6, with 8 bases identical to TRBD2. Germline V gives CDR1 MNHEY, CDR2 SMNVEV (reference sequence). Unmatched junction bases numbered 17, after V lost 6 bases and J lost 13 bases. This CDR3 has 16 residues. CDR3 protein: CASSQHGGALWRVLTF. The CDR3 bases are TGTGCCAGCAGCCAGCACGGGGGGGCCCTCTGGCGAGTCCTGACTTTC.

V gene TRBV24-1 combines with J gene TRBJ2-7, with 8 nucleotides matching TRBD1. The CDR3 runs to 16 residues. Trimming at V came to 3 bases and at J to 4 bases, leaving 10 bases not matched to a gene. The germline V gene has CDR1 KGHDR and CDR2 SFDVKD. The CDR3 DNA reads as TGTGCCACCAGTGATCCGACAGGGGCGGGCACGTACGAGCAGTACTTC. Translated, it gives CATSDPTGAGTYEQYF.

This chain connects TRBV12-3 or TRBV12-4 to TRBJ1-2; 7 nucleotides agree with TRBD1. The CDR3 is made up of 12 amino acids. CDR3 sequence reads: CASTTGNYGYTF. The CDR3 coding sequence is TGTGCGTCAACGACAGGGAACTATGGCTACACCTTC.

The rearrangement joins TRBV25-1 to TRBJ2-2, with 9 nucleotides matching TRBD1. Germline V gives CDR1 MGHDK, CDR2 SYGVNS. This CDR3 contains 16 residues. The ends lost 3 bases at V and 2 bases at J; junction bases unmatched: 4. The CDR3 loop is CASSDVTGGNTGELFF. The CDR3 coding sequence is TGTGCCAGCAGTGATGTTACAGGGGGCAACACCGGGGAGCTGTTTTTT.

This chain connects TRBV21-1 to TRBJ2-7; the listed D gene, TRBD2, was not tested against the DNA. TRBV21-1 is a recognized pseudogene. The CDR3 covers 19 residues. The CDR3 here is CASSKNLIFSGRRAYEQYV. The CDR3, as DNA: TGTGCCAGCAGCAAAAACCTGATCTTTAGCGGGAGAAGGGCCTACGAGCAGTACGTC.

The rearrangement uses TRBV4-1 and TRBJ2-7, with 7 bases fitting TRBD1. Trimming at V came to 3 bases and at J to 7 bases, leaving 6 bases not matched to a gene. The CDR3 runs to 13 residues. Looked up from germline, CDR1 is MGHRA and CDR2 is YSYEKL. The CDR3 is CASSHDRAREQYF. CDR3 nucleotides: TGCGCCAGCAGCCATGACAGGGCGAGGGAGCAGTACTTC.

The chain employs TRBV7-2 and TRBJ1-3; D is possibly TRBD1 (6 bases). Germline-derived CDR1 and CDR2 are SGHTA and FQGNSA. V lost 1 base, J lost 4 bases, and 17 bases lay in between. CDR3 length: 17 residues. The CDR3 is CASSLVSPGVSGNTIYF. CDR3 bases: TGTGCCAGCAGCTTAGTTTCCCCAGGGGTCTCGGGAAACACCATATATTTT.

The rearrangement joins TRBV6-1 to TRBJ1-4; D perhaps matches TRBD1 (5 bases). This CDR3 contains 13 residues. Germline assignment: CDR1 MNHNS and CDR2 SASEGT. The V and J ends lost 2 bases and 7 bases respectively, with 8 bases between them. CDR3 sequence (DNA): TGTGCCAGCAGTGAACAGGGCGGTGAAAAACTGTTTTTT. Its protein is CASSEQGGEKLFF.

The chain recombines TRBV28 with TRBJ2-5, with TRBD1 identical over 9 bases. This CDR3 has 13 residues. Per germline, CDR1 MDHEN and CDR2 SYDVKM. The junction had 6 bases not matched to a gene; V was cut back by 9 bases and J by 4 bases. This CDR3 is CASLGTGLETQYF. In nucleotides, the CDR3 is TGTGCCAGTCTCGGGACAGGGTTAGAGACCCAGTACTTC.

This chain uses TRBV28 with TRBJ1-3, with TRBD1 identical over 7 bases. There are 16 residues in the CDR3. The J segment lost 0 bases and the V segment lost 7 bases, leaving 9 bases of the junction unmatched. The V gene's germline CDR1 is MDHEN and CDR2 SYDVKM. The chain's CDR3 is CASIGQGELSGNTIYF. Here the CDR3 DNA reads TGTGCCAGCATCGGGCAGGGGGAACTCTCTGGAAACACCATATATTTT.

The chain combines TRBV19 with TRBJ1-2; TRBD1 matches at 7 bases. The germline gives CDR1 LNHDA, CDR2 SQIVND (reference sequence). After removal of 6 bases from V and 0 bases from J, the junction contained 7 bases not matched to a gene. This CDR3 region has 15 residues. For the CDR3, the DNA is TGTGCCAGTAGGACCTCCGGGACAGCTAACTATGGCTACACCTTC. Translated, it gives CASRTSGTANYGYTF.

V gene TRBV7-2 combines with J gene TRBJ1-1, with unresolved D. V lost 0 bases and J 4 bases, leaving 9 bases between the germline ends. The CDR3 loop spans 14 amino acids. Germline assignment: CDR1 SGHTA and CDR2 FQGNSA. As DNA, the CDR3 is TGTGCCAGCAGCTTAGCCGGAGGTGTCACTGAAGCTTTCTTT. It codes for CASSLAGGVTEAFF.

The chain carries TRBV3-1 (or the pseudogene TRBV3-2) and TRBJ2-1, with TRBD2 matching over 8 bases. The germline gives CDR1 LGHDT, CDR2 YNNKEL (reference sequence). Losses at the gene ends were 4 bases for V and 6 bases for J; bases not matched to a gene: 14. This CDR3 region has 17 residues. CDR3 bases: TGTGCCAGCAGCCCGACCCTCCTTGCGGGAGGACTCAATGAGCAGTTCTTC. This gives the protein CASSPTLLAGGLNEQFF.

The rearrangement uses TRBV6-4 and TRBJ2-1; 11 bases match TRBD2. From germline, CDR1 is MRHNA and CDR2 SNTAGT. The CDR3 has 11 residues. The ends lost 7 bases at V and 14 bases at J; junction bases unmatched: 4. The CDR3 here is CASKRLAGKFF. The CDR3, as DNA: TGTGCCAGCAAACGACTAGCGGGGAAGTTCTTC.